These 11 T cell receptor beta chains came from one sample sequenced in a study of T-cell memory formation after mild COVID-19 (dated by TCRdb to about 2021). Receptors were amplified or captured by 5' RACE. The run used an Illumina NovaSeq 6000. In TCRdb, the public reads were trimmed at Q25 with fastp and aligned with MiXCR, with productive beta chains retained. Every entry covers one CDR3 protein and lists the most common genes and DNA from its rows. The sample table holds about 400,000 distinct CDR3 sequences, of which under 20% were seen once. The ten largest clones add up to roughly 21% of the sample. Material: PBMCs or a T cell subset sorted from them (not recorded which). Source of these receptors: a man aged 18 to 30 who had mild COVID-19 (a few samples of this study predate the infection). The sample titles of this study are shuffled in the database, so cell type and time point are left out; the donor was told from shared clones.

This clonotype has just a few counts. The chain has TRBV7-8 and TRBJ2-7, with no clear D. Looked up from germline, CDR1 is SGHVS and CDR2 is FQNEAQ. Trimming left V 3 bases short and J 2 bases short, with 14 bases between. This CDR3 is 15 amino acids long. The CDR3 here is CASSFDAGPPYEQYF. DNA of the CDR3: TGTGCCAGCAGCTTTGACGCAGGACCTCCCTACGAGCAGTACTTC.

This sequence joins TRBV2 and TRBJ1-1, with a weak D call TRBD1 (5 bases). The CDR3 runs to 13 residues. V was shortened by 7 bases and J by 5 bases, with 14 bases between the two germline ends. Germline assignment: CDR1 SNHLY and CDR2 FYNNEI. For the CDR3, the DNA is TGTGCCAGCACCGGGGGGGGTGGGACTGAAGCTTTCTTT. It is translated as CASTGGGGTEAFF.

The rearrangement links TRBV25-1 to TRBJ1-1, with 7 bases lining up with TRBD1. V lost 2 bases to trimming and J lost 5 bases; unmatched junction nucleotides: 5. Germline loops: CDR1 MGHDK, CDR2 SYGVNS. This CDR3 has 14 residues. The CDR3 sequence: CASSEQGGRTEAFF. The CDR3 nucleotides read TGTGCCAGCAGTGAACAGGGGGGTCGAACTGAAGCTTTCTTT.

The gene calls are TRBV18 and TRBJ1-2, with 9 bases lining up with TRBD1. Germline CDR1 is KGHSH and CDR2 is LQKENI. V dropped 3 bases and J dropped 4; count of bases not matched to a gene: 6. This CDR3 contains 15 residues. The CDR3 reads CASSPGQGRSYGYTF. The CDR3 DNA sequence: TGTGCCAGCTCACCTGGACAGGGGCGAAGCTATGGCTACACCTTC.

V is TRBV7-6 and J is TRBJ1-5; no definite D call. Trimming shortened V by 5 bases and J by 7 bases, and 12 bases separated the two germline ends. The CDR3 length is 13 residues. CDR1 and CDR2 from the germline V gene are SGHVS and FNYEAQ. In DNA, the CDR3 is TGTGCCAGCAGCCCACAGCCTTCCCAGCCCCAGCATTTT. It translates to CASSPQPSQPQHF.

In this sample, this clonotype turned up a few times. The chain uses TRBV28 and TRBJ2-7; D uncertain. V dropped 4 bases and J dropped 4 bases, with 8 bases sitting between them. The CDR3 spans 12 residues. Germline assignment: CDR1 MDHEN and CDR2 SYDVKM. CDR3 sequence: CASSSDTYEQYV. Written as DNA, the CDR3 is TGTGCCAGCAGTTCGGATACTTACGAGCAGTACGTC.

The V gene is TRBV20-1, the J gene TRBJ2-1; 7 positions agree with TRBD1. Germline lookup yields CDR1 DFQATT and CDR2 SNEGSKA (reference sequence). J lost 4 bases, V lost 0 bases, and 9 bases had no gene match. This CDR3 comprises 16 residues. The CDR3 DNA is TGCAGTGCTAGAGATTATGGGCAGGGGGTTTACAATGAGCAGTTCTTC. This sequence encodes CSARDYGQGVYNEQFF.

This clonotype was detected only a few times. The CDR3 DNA follows: TGTGCCAGCAGGTCCTCTAGTGACGAGCAGTTCTTC. It yields the protein CASRSSSDEQFF. The rearrangement joins TRBV6-2 or TRBV6-3 to TRBJ2-1; no definite D call. Germline assignment: CDR1 MNHEY and CDR2 SVGEGT. The CDR3 runs 12 residues. Deletions cut 6 bases from V and 10 bases from J, with 13 bases between.

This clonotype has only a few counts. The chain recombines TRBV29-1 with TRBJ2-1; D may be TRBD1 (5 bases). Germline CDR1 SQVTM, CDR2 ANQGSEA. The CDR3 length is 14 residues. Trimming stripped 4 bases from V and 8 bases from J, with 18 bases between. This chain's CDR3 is CSVVLAGLNDEQFF. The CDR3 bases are TGCAGCGTTGTTTTGGCAGGGCTGAACGATGAGCAGTTCTTC.

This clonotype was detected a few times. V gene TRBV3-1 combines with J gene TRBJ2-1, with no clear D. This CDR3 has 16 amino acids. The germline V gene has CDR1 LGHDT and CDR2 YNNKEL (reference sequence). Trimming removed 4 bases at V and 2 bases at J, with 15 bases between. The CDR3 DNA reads TGTGCCAGCAGCCCAAGAGTCAAGCTGGCCTACAATGAGCAGTTCTTC. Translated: CASSPRVKLAYNEQFF.

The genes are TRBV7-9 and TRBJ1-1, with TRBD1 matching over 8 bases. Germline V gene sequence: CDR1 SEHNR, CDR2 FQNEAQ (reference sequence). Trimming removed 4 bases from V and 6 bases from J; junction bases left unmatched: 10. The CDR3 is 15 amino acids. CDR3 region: CASSSSRQGKAEAFF. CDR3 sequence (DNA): TGTGCCAGCAGCTCGTCCAGACAGGGGAAGGCTGAAGCTTTCTTT. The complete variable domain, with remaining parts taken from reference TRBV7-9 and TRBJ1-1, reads DTGVSQNPRHKITKRGQNVTFRCDPISEHNRLYWYRQTLGQGPEFLTYFQNEAQLEKSRLLSDRFSAERPKGSFSTLEIQRTEQGDSAMYLCASSSSRQGKAEAFFGQGTRLTVV.